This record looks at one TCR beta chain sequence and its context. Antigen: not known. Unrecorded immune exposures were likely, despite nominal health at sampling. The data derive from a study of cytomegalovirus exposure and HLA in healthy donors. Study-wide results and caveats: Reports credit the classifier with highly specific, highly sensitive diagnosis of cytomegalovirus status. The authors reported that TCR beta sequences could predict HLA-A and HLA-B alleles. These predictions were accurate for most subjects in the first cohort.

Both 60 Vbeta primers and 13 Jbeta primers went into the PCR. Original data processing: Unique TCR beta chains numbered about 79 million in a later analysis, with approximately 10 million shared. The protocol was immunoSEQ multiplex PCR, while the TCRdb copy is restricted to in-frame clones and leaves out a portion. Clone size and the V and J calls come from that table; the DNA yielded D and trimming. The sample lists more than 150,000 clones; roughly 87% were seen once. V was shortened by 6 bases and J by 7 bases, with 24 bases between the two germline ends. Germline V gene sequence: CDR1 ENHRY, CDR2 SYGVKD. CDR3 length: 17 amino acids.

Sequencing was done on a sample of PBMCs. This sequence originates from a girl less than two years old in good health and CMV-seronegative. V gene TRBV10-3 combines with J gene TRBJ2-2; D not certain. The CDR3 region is CAISLGTRPSSGGELFF. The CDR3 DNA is TGTGCCATCAGCCTAGGAACCCGTCCCTCAAGTGGCGGGGAGCTGTTTTTT.